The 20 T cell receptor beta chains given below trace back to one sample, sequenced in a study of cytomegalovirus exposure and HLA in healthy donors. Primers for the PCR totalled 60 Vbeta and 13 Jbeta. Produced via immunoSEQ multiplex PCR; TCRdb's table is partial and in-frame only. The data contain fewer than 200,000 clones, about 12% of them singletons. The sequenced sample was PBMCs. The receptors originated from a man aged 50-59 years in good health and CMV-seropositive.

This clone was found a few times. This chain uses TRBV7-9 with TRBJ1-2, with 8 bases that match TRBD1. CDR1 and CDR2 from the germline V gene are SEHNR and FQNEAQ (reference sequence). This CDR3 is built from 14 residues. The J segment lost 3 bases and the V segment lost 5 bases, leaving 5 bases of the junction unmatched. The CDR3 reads CASSGPDRDYGYTF. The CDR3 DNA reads TGTGCCAGCAGCGGGCCGGACAGGGACTATGGCTACACCTTC.

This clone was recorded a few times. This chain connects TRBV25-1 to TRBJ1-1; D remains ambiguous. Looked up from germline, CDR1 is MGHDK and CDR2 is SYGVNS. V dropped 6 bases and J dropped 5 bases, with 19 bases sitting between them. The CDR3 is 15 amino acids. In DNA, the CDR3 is TGTGCCAGCAGGGGAGTAGGAAATCTAGGGACTGAAGCTTTCTTT. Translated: CASRGVGNLGTEAFF. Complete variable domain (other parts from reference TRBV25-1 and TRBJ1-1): EADIYQTPRYLVIGTGKKITLECSQTMGHDKMYWYQQDPGMELHLIHYSYGVNSTEKGDLSSESTVSRIRTEHFPLTLESARPSHTSQYLCASRGVGNLGTEAFFGQGTRLTVV.

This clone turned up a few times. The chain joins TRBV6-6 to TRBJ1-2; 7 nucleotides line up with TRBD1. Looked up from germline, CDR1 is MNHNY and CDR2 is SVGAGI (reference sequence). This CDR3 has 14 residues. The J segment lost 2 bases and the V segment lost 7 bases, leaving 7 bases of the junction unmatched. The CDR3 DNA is TGTGCCAGCATTGGGGACAGCCTCAACTATGGCTACACCTTC. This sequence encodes CASIGDSLNYGYTF.

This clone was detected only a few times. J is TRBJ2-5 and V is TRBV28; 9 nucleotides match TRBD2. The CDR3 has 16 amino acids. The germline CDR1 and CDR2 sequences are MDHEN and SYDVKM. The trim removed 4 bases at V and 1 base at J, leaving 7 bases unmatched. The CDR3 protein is CASSSPGSGGQETQYF. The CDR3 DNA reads TGTGCCAGCAGTTCCCCAGGTAGCGGGGGCCAAGAGACCCAGTACTTC.

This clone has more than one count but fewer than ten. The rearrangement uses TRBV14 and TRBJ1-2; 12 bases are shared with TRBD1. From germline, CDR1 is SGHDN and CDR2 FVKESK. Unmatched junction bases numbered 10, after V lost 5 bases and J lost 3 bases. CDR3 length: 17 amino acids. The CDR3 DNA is TGTGCCAGCAGCGATCCCGGGACAGGGGGCCTCGACTATGGCTACACCTTC. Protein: CASSDPGTGGLDYGYTF.

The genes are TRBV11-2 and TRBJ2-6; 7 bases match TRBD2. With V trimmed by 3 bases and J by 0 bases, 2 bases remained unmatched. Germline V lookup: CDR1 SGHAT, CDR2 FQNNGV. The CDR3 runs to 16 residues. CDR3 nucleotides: TGTGCCAGCAGCTTGAGCGGGAACTCTGGGGCCAACGTCCTGACTTTC. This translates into CASSLSGNSGANVLTF.

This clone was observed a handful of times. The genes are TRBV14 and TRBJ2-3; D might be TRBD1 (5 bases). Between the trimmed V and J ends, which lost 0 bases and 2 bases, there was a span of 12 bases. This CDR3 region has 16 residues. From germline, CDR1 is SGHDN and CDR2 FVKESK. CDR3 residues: CASSQDRDRYTDTQYF. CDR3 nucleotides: TGTGCCAGCAGCCAAGATCGTGACAGATACACAGATACGCAGTATTTT. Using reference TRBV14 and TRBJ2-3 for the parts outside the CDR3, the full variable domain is EAGVTQFPSHSVIEKGQTVTLRCDPISGHDNLYWYRRVMGKEIKFLLHFVKESKQDESGMPNNRFLAERTGGTYSTLKVQPAELEDSGVYFCASSQDRDRYTDTQYFGPGTRLTVL.

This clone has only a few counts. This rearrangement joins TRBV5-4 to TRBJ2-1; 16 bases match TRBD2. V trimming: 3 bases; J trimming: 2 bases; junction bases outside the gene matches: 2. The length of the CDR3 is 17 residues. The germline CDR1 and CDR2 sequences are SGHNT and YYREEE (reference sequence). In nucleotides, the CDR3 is TGTGCCAGCAGCTGGGGGACTAGCGGGGGGGCCTACAATGAGCAGTTCTTC. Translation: CASSWGTSGGAYNEQFF. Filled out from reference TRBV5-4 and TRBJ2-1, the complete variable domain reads ETGVTQSPTHLIKTRGQQVTLRCSSQSGHNTVSWYQQALGQGPQFIFQYYREEENGRGNFPPRFSGLQFPNYSSELNVNALELDDSALYLCASSWGTSGGAYNEQFFGPGTRLTVL.

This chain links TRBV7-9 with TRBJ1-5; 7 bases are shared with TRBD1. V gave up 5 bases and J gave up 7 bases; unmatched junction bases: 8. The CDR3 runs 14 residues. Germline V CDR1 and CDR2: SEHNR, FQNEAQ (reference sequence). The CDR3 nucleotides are TGTGCCAGCAGCATGACAGGGATTGGGCAGCCCCAGCATTTT. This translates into CASSMTGIGQPQHF.

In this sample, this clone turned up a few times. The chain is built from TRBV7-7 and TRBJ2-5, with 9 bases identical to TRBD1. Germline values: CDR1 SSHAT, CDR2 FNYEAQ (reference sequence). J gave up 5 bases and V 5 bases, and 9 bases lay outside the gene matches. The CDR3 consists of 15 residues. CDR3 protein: CASSPNKGQGETQYF. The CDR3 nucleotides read TGTGCCAGCAGCCCCAATAAAGGACAGGGGGAGACCCAGTACTTC.

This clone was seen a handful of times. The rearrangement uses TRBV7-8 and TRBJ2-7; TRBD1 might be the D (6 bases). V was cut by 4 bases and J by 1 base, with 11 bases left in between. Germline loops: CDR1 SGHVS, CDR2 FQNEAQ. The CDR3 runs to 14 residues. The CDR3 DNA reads TGTGCCAGCAGCTCACAGGGTAATTCCTACGAGCAGTACTTC. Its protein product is CASSSQGNSYEQYF. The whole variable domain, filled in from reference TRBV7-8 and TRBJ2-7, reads GAGVSQSPRYKVAKRGQDVALRCDPISGHVSLFWYQQALGQGPEFLTYFQNEAQLDKSGLPSDRFFAERPEGSVSTLKIQRTQQEDSAVYLCASSSQGNSYEQYFGPGTRLTVT.

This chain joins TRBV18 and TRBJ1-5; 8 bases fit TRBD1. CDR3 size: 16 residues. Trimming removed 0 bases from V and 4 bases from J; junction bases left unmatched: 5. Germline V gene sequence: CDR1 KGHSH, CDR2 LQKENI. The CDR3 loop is CASSPPSGQVNQPQHF. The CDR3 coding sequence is TGTGCCAGCTCACCACCGTCGGGACAGGTTAATCAGCCCCAGCATTTT.

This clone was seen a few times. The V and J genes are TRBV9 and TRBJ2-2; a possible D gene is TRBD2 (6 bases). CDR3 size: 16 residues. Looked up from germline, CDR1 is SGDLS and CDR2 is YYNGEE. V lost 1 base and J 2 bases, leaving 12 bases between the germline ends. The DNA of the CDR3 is TGTGCCAGCAGCGTATTTGCGGGGCTCAACACCGGGGAGCTGTTTTTT. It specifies CASSVFAGLNTGELFF.

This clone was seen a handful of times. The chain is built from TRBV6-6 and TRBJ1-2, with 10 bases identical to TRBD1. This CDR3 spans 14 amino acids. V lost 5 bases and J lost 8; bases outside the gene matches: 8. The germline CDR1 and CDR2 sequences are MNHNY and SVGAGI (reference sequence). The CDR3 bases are TGTGCCAGCAGTCCCAGGACAGGGGGAAAAGGCTACACCTTC. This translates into CASSPRTGGKGYTF.

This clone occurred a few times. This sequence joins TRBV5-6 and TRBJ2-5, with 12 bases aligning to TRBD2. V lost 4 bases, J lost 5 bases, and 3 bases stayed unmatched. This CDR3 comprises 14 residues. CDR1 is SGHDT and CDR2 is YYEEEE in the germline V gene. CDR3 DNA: TGTGCCAGCAGCCCTGGACTAGCGGGGGAGACCCAGTACTTC. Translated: CASSPGLAGETQYF.

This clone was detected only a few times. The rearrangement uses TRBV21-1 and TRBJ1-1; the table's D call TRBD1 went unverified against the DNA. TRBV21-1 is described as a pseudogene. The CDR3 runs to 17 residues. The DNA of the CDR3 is TGTGCCAGCAGCAAAGGAAGAGTTGGGCAGATGAACACTGAAGCTTTCTTT. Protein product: CASSKGRVGQMNTEAFF.

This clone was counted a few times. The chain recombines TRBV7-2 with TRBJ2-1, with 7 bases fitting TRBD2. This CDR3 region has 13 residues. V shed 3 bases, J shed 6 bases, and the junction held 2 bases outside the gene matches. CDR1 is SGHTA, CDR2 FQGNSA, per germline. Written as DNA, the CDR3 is TGTGCCAGCAGCTTCGTAGCGGGCAATGAGCAGTTCTTC. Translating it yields CASSFVAGNEQFF.

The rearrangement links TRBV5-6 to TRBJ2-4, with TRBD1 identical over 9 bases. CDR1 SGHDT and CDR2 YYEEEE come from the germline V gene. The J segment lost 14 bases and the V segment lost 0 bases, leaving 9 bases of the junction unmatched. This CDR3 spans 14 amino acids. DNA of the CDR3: TGTGCCAGCAGCTTGGGAGGGACAGGGTTGAGGAAGTACTTC. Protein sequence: CASSLGGTGLRKYF.

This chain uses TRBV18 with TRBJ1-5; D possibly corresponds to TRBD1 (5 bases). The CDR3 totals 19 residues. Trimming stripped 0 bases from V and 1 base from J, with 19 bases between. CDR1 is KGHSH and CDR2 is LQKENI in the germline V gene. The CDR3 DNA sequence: TGTGCCAGCTCACCACCCACTTCGCAAGGGGCAGGGAGCAATCAGCCCCAGCATTTT. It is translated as CASSPPTSQGAGSNQPQHF.

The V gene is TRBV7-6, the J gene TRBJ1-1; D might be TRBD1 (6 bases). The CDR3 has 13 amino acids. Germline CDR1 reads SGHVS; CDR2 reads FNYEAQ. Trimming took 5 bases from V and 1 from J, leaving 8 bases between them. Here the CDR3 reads CASSQDRNTEAFF. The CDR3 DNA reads TGTGCCAGCAGCCAGGACAGGAACACTGAAGCTTTCTTT.